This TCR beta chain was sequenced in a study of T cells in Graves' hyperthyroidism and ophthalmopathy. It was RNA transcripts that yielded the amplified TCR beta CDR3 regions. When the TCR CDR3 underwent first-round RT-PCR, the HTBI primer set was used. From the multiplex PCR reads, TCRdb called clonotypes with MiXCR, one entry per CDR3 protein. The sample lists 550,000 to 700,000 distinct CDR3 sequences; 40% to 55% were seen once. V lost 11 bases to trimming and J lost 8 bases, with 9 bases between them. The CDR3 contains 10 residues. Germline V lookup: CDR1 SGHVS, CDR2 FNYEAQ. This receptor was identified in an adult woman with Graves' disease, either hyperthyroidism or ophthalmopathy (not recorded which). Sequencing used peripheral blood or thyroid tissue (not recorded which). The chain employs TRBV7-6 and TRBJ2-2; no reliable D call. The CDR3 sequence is CASIVGELFF. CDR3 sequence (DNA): TGTGCCTCCATCGTGGGGGAGCTGTTTTTT. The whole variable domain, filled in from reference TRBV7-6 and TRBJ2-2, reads GAGVSQSPRYKVTKRGQDVALRCDPISGHVSLYWYRQALGQGPEFLTYFNYEAQQDKSGLPNDRFSAERPEGSISTLTIQRTEQRDSAMYRCASIVGELFFGEGSRLTVL.